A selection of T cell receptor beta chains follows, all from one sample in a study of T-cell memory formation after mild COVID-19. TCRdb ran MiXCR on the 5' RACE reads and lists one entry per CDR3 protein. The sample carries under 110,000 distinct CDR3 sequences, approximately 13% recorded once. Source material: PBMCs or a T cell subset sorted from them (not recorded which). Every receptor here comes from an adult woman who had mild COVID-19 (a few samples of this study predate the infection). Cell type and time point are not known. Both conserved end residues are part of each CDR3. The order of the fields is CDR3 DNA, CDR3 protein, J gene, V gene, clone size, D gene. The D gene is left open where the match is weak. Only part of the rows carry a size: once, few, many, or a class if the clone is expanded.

DNA: TGTGCCAGCAGCTTAGATATTCTCCAAGAGACCCAGTACTTC
CDR3: CASSLDILQETQYF
J: TRBJ2-5
V: TRBV11-2
size: few
D: .

DNA: TGTGCCAGCAGTTACCTGGGCACTGAGCAGTTCTTC
CDR3: CASSYLGTEQFF
J: TRBJ2-1
V: TRBV6-5
size: .
D: .

DNA: TGCAGCGTCCGATCTGAGCGGGAGGCACGCTCCACAGATACGCAGTATTTT
CDR3: CSVRSEREARSTDTQYF
J: TRBJ2-3
V: TRBV29-1
size: few
D: TRBD2

DNA: TGCGCCAGCAGCCTAGATGGTGCCGAGCAGTACTTC
CDR3: CASSLDGAEQYF
J: TRBJ2-7
V: TRBV4-1
size: .
D: .

DNA: TGTGCCAGCAGTTACCAGGGAACCGTTTATGGCTACACCTTC
CDR3: CASSYQGTVYGYTF
J: TRBJ1-2
V: TRBV6-5
size: few
D: .

DNA: TGTGCCAGCAGTGATAGGTCTAGCGGAAGCAATGAGCAGTTCTTC
CDR3: CASSDRSSGSNEQFF
J: TRBJ2-1
V: TRBV6-4
size: .
D: TRBD2

DNA: TGTGCCAGCACCTCCTCCGACAGAATGGTGGTCTTC
CDR3: CASTSSDRMVVF
J: TRBJ2-1
V: TRBV12-3/TRBV12-4
size: few
D: .

DNA: TGTGCCAGCAGTTACTTAGGGACTAGCGGGATCTACGAGCAGTACTTC
CDR3: CASSYLGTSGIYEQYF
J: TRBJ2-7
V: TRBV6-5
size: few
D: TRBD2

DNA: TGTGCCAGCAGTGAGTTTAGCGGGGGCCCCTACAATGAGCAGTTCTTC
CDR3: CASSEFSGGPYNEQFF
J: TRBJ2-1
V: TRBV2
size: few
D: TRBD2

DNA: TGTGCCAGCGGGGGGGGATCCGGGGAGCTGTTTTTT
CDR3: CASGGGSGELFF
J: TRBJ2-2
V: TRBV7-9
size: .
D: TRBD2

DNA: TGTGCCAGCAGTTTACTGCCTTCCGACAGTAACTATGGCTACACCTTC
CDR3: CASSLLPSDSNYGYTF
J: TRBJ1-2
V: TRBV12-3/TRBV12-4
size: few
D: .

DNA: TGCGCCAGCAGCCAAGTGCTTAGCGGGGGGGCCTATGAGCAGTTCTTC
CDR3: CASSQVLSGGAYEQFF
J: TRBJ2-1
V: TRBV4-1
size: .
D: TRBD2

DNA: TGTGCCAGCAGTTTTTTGGTAAACACAGATACGCAGTATTTT
CDR3: CASSFLVNTDTQYF
J: TRBJ2-3
V: TRBV28
size: .
D: .

DNA: TGTGCCAGCAGCTCTGCCGTGGATGAGCAGTTCTTC
CDR3: CASSSAVDEQFF
J: TRBJ2-1
V: TRBV7-9
size: .
D: .

DNA: TGTGCCAGCAGCTTCCCTTACAGGGGGCGTTTGGACACTGAAGCTTTCTTT
CDR3: CASSFPYRGRLDTEAFF
J: TRBJ1-1
V: TRBV7-9
size: .
D: TRBD1

DNA: TGTGCCAGCAGTTACGATAGCGTAATTGAAGGAGATACGCAGTATTTT
CDR3: CASSYDSVIEGDTQYF
J: TRBJ2-3
V: TRBV6-6
size: few
D: .

DNA: TGCGCCAGCAGCCTTCCGGGACAGCCTGGGCTCGGTGAAGCTTTCTTT
CDR3: CASSLPGQPGLGEAFF
J: TRBJ1-1
V: TRBV4-1
size: few
D: TRBD1

DNA: TGTGCCAGCAGCTTAGCGCGGGGAGATGAGCAGTTCTTC
CDR3: CASSLARGDEQFF
J: TRBJ2-1
V: TRBV7-9
size: many
D: .

DNA: TGCAGTGCTACCTACTTAGCGGTCCACTCCTACGAGCAGTACTTC
CDR3: CSATYLAVHSYEQYF
J: TRBJ2-7
V: TRBV20-1
size: few
D: .

DNA: TGCGCCAGCACTCTCGACAGGGGGCGCTTCTACGAGCAGTACTTC
CDR3: CASTLDRGRFYEQYF
J: TRBJ2-7
V: TRBV4-1
size: few
D: TRBD1

DNA: TGTGCCAGTTTTTCGGGGGCGGGGCCAGATACGCAGTATTTT
CDR3: CASFSGAGPDTQYF
J: TRBJ2-3
V: TRBV19
size: many
D: .

DNA: TGTGCCAGCGCTCCTAGCGGTAGAAACAATGAGCAGTTCTTC
CDR3: CASAPSGRNNEQFF
J: TRBJ2-1
V: TRBV12-3/TRBV12-4
size: .
D: TRBD2

DNA: TGCAGCGTTGAAGGCTGGTCTGGCGGCTACACAGATACGCAGTATTTT
CDR3: CSVEGWSGGYTDTQYF
J: TRBJ2-3
V: TRBV29-1
size: few
D: .

DNA: TGTGCCAGCAGCTTCAAAGGCGTGGAGGCTAGCGTACAAGAGACCCAGTACTTC
CDR3: CASSFKGVEASVQETQYF
J: TRBJ2-5
V: TRBV7-2
size: .
D: .

DNA: TGTGCCAGCAGCTCGGGACCCCCGGAAGAGACCCAGTACTTC
CDR3: CASSSGPPEETQYF
J: TRBJ2-5
V: TRBV7-9
size: few
D: .

DNA: TGTGCCAGCAAGTTGACGGATCAGAACACTGAAGCTTTCTTT
CDR3: CASKLTDQNTEAFF
J: TRBJ1-1
V: TRBV12-3/TRBV12-4
size: .
D: .

DNA: TGTGCCAGCAGTCAGACAGGGGGCGAATCAGATACGCAGTATTTT
CDR3: CASSQTGGESDTQYF
J: TRBJ2-3
V: TRBV6-4
size: few
D: TRBD1

DNA: TGTGCCAGCAGCCCCTCTGGGGACAGGGGGTTCTCCTACGAGCAGTACTTC
CDR3: CASSPSGDRGFSYEQYF
J: TRBJ2-7
V: TRBV7-6
size: .
D: TRBD1

DNA: TGTGCCAGCAGCGGAATCATGCCTTATGGCTACACCTTC
CDR3: CASSGIMPYGYTF
J: TRBJ1-2
V: TRBV9
size: .
D: .

DNA: TGTGCCAGCAGGACCCGGGTCGGGGCTAATGAAAAACTGTTTTTT
CDR3: CASRTRVGANEKLFF
J: TRBJ1-4
V: TRBV6-5
size: many
D: .

DNA: TGTGCCAGCAGTTTATTGCCAGGTAGCTCCTACGAGCAGTACTTC
CDR3: CASSLLPGSSYEQYF
J: TRBJ2-7
V: TRBV27
size: .
D: .

DNA: TGTGCCACCAGTGAGGGACAGGGGAGCACAGATACGCAGTATTTT
CDR3: CATSEGQGSTDTQYF
J: TRBJ2-3
V: TRBV24-1
size: few
D: TRBD1

DNA: TGCAGCGGCGGTGAGCAGTTCTTC
CDR3: CSGGEQFF
J: TRBJ2-1
V: TRBV29-1
size: many
D: .

DNA: TGTGCCAGCAGCCCCCCGGAGCCTAGCGGGGGCCGAGGCAATGAGCAGTTCTTC
CDR3: CASSPPEPSGGRGNEQFF
J: TRBJ2-1
V: TRBV5-6
size: .
D: TRBD2

DNA: TGTGCCAGCAGCGTCGGACAGTTTCCGGAGCAGTACTTC
CDR3: CASSVGQFPEQYF
J: TRBJ2-7
V: TRBV5-6
size: .
D: .

DNA: TGTGCCAGCAGCCACGGGACAGGGAGGTCCACAGATACGCAGTATTTT
CDR3: CASSHGTGRSTDTQYF
J: TRBJ2-3
V: TRBV7-9
size: many
D: TRBD1

DNA: TGTGCTAGCAGCTTAGCGGAAGGGTTGGGAGATACGCAGTATTTT
CDR3: CASSLAEGLGDTQYF
J: TRBJ2-3
V: TRBV7-7
size: .
D: .

DNA: TGTGCCAGCAGTGACAGGGGGACGGAGACCCAGTACTTC
CDR3: CASSDRGTETQYF
J: TRBJ2-5
V: TRBV7-6
size: few
D: TRBD1

DNA: TGTGCCAGCAGCTTGGGGACGTACACTGAAGCTTTCTTT
CDR3: CASSLGTYTEAFF
J: TRBJ1-1
V: TRBV7-2
size: .
D: .

DNA: TGTGCCAGCAGTTTATCCCCCTGGGACAGGGGAAGTGGGAACACTGAAGCTTTCTTT
CDR3: CASSLSPWDRGSGNTEAFF
J: TRBJ1-1
V: TRBV28
size: few
D: TRBD1

DNA: TGTGCCAGCAGTTACGGCAGGGGAACGAGATCCTACGAGCAGTACTTC
CDR3: CASSYGRGTRSYEQYF
J: TRBJ2-7
V: TRBV6-2/TRBV6-3
size: .
D: .